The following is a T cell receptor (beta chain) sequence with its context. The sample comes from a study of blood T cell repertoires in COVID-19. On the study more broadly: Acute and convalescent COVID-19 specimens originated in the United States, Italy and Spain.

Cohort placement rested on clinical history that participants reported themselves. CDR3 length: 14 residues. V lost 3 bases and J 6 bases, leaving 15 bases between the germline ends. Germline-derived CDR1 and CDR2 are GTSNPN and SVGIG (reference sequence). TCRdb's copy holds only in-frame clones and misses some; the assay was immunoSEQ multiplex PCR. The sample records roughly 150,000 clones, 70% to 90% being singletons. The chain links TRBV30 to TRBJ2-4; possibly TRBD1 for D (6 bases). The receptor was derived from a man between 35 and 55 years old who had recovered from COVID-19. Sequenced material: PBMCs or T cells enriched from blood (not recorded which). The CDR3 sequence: CAWSQGLEGNIQYF. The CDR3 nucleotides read TGTGCCTGGAGCCAGGGGTTGGAAGGAAACATTCAGTACTTC.